This T cell receptor beta chain was identified in a study of T cell responses to AZD1222 COVID-19 vaccine. As for this clone: Antigen: not known.

Germline V gene data show CDR1 as LGHDT and CDR2 as YNNKEL (reference sequence). The CDR3 consists of 16 residues. The germline V and J ends were trimmed by 1 base and 4 bases, with 16 bases remaining between them. Some clones are missing from TCRdb's copy, which holds only in-frame ones; the method was immunoSEQ multiplex PCR. Of roughly 150,000 clones in the sample, 80% to 90% were seen once. General study points: Only a handful of AZD1222 recipients, about six in all, had baseline seropositivity.

The clonotype comes from an adult in good health. Sequenced here: peripheral blood, sampled on day 0 of AZD1222 vaccination. This chain uses TRBV3-1 (or the pseudogene TRBV3-2) with TRBJ2-5; unclear D gene. In nucleotides, the CDR3 is TGTGCCAGCAGCCAAGTTCCGAGACAACCTCGAGAGACCCAGTACTTC. Translating gives CASSQVPRQPRETQYF.